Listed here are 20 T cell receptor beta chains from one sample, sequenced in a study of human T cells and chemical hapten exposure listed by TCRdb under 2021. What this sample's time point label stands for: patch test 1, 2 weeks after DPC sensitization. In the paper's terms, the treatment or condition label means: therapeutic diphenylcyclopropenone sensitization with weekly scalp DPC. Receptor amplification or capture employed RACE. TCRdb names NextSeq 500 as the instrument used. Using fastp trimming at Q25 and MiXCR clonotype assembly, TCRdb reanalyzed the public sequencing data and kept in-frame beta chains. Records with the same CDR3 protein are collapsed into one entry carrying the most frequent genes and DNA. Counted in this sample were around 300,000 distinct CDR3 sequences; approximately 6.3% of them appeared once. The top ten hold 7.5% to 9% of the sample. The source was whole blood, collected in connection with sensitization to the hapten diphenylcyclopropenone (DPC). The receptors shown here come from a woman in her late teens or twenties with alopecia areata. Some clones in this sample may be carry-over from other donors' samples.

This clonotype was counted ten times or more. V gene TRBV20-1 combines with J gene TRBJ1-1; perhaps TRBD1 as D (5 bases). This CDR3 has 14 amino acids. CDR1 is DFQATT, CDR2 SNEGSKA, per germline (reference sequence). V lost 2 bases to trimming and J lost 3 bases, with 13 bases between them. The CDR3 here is CSARLPGADTEAFF. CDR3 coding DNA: TGCAGTGCTAGATTACCCGGGGCGGACACTGAAGCTTTCTTT.

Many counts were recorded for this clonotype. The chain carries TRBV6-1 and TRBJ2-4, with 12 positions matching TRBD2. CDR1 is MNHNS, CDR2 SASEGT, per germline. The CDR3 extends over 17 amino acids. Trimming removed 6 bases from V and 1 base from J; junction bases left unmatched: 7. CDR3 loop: CASSLAGGPGAKNIQYF. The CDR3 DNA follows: TGTGCCAGCAGCCTAGCGGGGGGGCCGGGGGCCAAAAACATTCAGTACTTC.

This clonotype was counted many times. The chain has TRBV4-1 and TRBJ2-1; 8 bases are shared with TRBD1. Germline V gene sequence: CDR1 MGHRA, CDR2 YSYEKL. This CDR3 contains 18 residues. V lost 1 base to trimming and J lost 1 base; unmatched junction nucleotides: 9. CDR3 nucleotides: TGCGCCAGCAGCCAAGTTCCAGGGGGCGGTGGATCCTACAATGAGCAGTTCTTC. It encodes CASSQVPGGGGSYNEQFF.

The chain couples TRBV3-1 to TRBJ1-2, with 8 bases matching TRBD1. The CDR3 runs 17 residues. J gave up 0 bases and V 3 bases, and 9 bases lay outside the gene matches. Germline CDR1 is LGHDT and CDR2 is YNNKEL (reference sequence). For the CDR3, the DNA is TGTGCCAGCAGCCAGAGAGGACAGGGCACAGCTAACTATGGCTACACCTTC. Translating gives CASSQRGQGTANYGYTF.

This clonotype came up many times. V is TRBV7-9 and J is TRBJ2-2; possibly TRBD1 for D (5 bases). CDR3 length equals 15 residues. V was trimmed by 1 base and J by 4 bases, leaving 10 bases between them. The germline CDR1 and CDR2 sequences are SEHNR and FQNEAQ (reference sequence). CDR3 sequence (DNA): TGTGCCAGCAGCTTAGTACAGGCATCCACCGGGGAGCTGTTTTTT. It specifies CASSLVQASTGELFF. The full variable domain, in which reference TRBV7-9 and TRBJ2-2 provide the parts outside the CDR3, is DTGVSQNPRHKITKRGQNVTFRCDPISEHNRLYWYRQTLGQGPEFLTYFQNEAQLEKSRLLSDRFSAERPKGSFSTLEIQRTEQGDSAMYLCASSLVQASTGELFFGEGSRLTVL.

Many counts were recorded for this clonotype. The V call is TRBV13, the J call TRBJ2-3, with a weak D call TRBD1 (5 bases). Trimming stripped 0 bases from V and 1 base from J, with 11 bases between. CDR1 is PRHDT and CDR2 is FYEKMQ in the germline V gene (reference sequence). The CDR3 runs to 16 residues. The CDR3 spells CASSLGSRARTDTQYF. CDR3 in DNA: TGTGCCAGCAGCTTAGGCTCCAGGGCTCGCACAGATACGCAGTATTTT.

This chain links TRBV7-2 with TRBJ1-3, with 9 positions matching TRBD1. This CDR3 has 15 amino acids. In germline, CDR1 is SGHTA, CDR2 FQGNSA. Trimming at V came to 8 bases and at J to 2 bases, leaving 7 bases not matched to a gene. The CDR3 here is CASVTGGFTGNTIYF. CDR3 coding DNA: TGTGCCAGCGTCACAGGGGGCTTTACTGGAAACACCATATATTTT.

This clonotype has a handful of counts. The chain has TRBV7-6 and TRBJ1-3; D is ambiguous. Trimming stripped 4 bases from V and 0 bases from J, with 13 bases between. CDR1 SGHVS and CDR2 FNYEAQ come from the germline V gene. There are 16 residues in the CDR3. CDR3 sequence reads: CASSSSPGLSGNTIYF. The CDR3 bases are TGTGCCAGCAGCTCTTCACCGGGTCTCTCTGGAAACACCATATATTTT.

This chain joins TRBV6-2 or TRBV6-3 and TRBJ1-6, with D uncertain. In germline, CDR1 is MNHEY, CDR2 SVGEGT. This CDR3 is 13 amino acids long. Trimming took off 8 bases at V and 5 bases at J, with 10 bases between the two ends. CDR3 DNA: TGTGCCAGCTCGAGGCGGGATAATTCACCCCTCCACTTT. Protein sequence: CASSRRDNSPLHF.

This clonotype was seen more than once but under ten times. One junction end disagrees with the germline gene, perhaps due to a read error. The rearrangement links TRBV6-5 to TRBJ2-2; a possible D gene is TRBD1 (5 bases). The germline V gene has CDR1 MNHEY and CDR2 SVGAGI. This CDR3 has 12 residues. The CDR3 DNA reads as TGTGTCAGCAGCCTAGGGGCCGGGGAGCTGTTTTTT. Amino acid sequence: CVSSLGAGELFF.

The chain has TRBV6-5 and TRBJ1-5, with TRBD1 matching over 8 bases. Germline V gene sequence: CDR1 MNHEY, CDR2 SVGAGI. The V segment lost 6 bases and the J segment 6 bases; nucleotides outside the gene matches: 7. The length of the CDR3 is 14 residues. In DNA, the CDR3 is TGTGCCAGCAGACTAGACAGGGGTGCTCAGCCCCAGCATTTT. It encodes CASRLDRGAQPQHF.

The CDR3 DNA sequence: TGTGCCAGCAGTTACTCGAAGGCAGGGGGGGCCTATGGCTACACCTTC. It is translated as CASSYSKAGGAYGYTF. This chain connects TRBV6-5 to TRBJ1-2, with TRBD1 matching 7 bases. Germline V CDR1 and CDR2: MNHEY, SVGAGI. CDR3 length equals 16 residues. Germline trimming cut 0 bases from V and 4 bases from J; bases unmatched to any gene: 8.

As DNA, the CDR3 is TGTGCTAGTGGTTCGGGACGGAACACCGGGGAGCTGTTTTTT. Protein sequence: CASGSGRNTGELFF. The genes are TRBV12-5 and TRBJ2-2, with D possibly called TRBD1 or TRBD2 (5 bases each). The CDR3 runs 14 residues. Between the trimmed V and J ends, which lost 4 bases and 1 base, there was a span of 7 bases. Germline V gives CDR1 LGHNT, CDR2 FRNRAP.

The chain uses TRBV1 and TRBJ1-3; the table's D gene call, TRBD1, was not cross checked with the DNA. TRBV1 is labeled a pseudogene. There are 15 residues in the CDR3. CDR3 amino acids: CTSSHGQGAGNTIYF. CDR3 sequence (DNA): TGCACCAGCAGCCACGGACAGGGGGCTGGAAACACCATATATTTT.

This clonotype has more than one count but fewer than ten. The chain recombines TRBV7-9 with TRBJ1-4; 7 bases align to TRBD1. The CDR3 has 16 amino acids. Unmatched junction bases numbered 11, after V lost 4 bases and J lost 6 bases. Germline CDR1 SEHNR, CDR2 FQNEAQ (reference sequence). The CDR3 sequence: CASSSISTGDYEKLFF. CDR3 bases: TGTGCCAGCAGCTCAATCTCTACAGGGGATTATGAAAAACTGTTTTTT. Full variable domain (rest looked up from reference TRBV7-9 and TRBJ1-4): DTGVSQNPRHKITKRGQNVTFRCDPISEHNRLYWYRQTLGQGPEFLTYFQNEAQLEKSRLLSDRFSAERPKGSFSTLEIQRTEQGDSAMYLCASSSISTGDYEKLFFGSGTQLSVL.

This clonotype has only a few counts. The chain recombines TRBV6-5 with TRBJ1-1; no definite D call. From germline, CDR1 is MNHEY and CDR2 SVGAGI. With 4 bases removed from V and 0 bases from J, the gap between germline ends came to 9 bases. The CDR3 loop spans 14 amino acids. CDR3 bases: TGTGCCAGCAGTTCTCTCAGGATGAACACTGAAGCTTTCTTT. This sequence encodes CASSSLRMNTEAFF.

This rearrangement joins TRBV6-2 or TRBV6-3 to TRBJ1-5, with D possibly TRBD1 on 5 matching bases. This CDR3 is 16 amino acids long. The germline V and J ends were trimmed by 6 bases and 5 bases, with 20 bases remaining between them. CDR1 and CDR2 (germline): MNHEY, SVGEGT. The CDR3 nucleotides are TGTGCCAGCAGCCAACACGGGATCGGGGGATATCAGCCCCAGCATTTT. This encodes CASSQHGIGGYQPQHF.

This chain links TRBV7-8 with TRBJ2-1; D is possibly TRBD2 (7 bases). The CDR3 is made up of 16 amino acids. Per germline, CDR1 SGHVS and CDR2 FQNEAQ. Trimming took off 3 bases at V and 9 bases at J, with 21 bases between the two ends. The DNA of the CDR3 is TGTGCCAGCAGCTTTCCTGTGGGGGGGCCGAGGAGTGAGCAGTTCTTC. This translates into CASSFPVGGPRSEQFF.

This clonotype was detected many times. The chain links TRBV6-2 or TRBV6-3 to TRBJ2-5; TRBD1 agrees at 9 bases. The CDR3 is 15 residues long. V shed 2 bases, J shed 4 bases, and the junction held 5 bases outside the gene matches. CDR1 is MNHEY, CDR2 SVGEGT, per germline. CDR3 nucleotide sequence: TGTGCCAGCAGTTACCTGGGACAGGGCCTAGAGACCCAGTACTTC. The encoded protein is CASSYLGQGLETQYF.

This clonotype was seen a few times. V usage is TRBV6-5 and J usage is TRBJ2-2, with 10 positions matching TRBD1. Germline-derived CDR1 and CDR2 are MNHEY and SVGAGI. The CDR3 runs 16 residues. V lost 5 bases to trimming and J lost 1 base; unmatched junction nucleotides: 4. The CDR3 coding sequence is TGTGCCAGCAGTACCTGGACAGGGGGGAACACCGGGGAGCTGTTTTTT. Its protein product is CASSTWTGGNTGELFF.